Below, 8 T cell receptor beta chains from the same sample are listed, as sequenced in a study of cytomegalovirus exposure and HLA in healthy donors. Clones were sequenced by immunoSEQ multiplex PCR, and TCRdb holds only the in-frame ones, with some missing. The data contain around 130,000 clones, over 65% of them singletons. The sample comprised PBMCs. The receptors come from a woman aged 25 to 39 in good health and CMV-seronegative.

The J gene is TRBJ1-4, the V gene TRBV19, with TRBD1 identical over 10 bases. The junction had 4 bases not matched to a gene; V was cut back by 6 bases and J by 6 bases. The germline V gene encodes CDR1 LNHDA and CDR2 SQIVND (reference sequence). The CDR3 loop spans 14 amino acids. The CDR3 nucleotides read TGTGCCAGTAGGTTGACAGGGGGCTATGAAAAACTGTTTTTT. Translation: CASRLTGGYEKLFF.

The rearrangement links TRBV27 to TRBJ2-1; 9 bases align to TRBD2. Germline V gene data show CDR1 as MNHEY and CDR2 as SMNVEV (reference sequence). The CDR3 consists of 14 residues. After removal of 6 bases from V and 9 bases from J, the junction contained 9 bases not matched to a gene. In DNA form, the CDR3 reads TGTGCCAGCAGAATTGGCGGGGGGGCGCTTGAGCAGTTCTTC. This translates into CASRIGGGALEQFF.

This clone appeared a single time. The chain has TRBV9 and TRBJ1-2, with D maybe TRBD1 (6 bases). Trimming took off 3 bases at V and 6 bases at J, with 15 bases between the two ends. The CDR3 covers 14 residues. Looked up from germline, CDR1 is SGDLS and CDR2 is YYNGEE. CDR3 amino acids: CASSDGGGEDGYTF. CDR3 in DNA: TGTGCCAGCAGCGATGGAGGGGGGGAGGATGGCTACACCTTC. Filled out from reference TRBV9 and TRBJ1-2, the complete variable domain reads DSGVTQTPKHLITATGQRVTLRCSPRSGDLSVYWYQQSLDQGLQFLIQYYNGEERAKGNILERFSAQQFPDLHSELNLSSLELGDSALYFCASSDGGGEDGYTFGSGTRLTVV.

The V call is TRBV6-1, the J call TRBJ1-1; D remains ambiguous. Trimming took 2 bases from V and 5 from J, leaving 12 bases between them. This CDR3 has 14 residues. Germline values: CDR1 MNHNS, CDR2 SASEGT. The CDR3 bases are TGTGCCAGCAGTGAACGTAACTGGAGGACTGAAGCTTTCTTT. It codes for CASSERNWRTEAFF.

J is TRBJ2-5 and V is TRBV14; a weak D match, TRBD1 (6 bases). Germline CDR1 SGHDN, CDR2 FVKESK. The V end was cut by 0 bases, the J end by 0 bases, with 11 bases between. This CDR3 contains 16 residues. CDR3 loop: CASSQDKGQYQETQYF. CDR3 in DNA: TGTGCCAGCAGCCAAGATAAAGGACAGTACCAAGAGACCCAGTACTTC.

The gene calls are TRBV6-1 and TRBJ1-5; no clear D gene. V lost 8 bases to trimming and J lost 3 bases, with 11 bases between them. The CDR3 has 13 amino acids. CDR1 is MNHNS and CDR2 is SASEGT in the germline V gene. For the CDR3, the DNA is TGTGCCAGCTCGACCAGGAACAATCAGCCCCAGCATTTT. Its translation is CASSTRNNQPQHF.

This clone was found a few times. CDR3 protein: CAWNPGMSYEQYF. For the CDR3, the DNA is TGTGCCTGGAACCCAGGGATGTCCTACGAGCAGTACTTC. The rearrangement uses TRBV30 and TRBJ2-7; perhaps TRBD1 as D (5 bases). With 4 bases removed from V and 1 base from J, the gap between germline ends came to 11 bases. Germline CDR1 and CDR2: GTSNPN and SVGIG (reference sequence). This CDR3 has 13 residues.

The chain combines TRBV20-1 with TRBJ1-2; D may be TRBD1 (5 bases). Trimming removed 4 bases from V and 14 bases from J, with 17 bases in between. Germline lookup yields CDR1 DFQATT and CDR2 SNEGSKA (reference sequence). The CDR3 has 11 residues. The DNA of the CDR3 is TGCAGTGCTAAAATGTGGCGGGGCGAGACCTTC. This codes for CSAKMWRGETF.